This T cell receptor (beta chain) derives from a study of blood T cell repertoires in COVID-19. As processed by the authors: Amplifying reference gene primers gave estimates of nucleated cell counts. This table comes from immunoSEQ multiplex PCR, and its TCRdb copy is limited to in-frame clones, with some not included. The V and J calls and clone size are taken from that table; D and trimming were inferred from the DNA. The table records about 100,000 clones, about 85% of them present only once. The germline CDR1 and CDR2 sequences are MNHEY and SVGAGI. This CDR3 has 11 amino acids. The germline V and J ends were trimmed by 5 bases and 6 bases, with 8 bases remaining between them.

Input material: peripheral blood. The origin of this receptor is a man aged 50 to 59 with active COVID-19. This sequence joins TRBV6-5 and TRBJ2-7, with TRBD2 as a possible D gene (5 bases). CDR3 DNA sequence: TGTGCCAGCAGTATCGGAGGCGAGCAGTACTTC. It is translated as CASSIGGEQYF.